The next 2 T cell receptor beta chains were all read from a single sample in a study of radiotherapy plus CTLA-4 blockade in lung cancer (dated by TCRdb to 2016 to 2019). The method behind the library was the immunoSEQ multiplex PCR assay. What TCRdb holds here is the immuneACCESS table cut down to in-frame rearrangements. Part of the clones is not present; checked against another copy, under half of the missing clones reflect an unresolved V gene, and the others are unexplained. This sample lists about 40,000 clones; roughly three quarters were detected once. Jointly, the top ten make up 20% to 30% of the sample. The source material was peripheral blood, sampled from a patient treated with radiotherapy plus ipilimumab. The receptors derive from a human donor with non-small cell lung cancer that progressed on radiotherapy plus ipilimumab.

This chain joins TRBV19 and TRBJ1-2; 7 nucleotides agree with TRBD1. The CDR3 has 14 residues. Per germline, CDR1 LNHDA and CDR2 SQIVND (reference sequence). The J segment lost 5 bases and the V segment lost 7 bases, leaving 10 bases of the junction unmatched. CDR3 in amino acids: CASTPRTGGYGYTF. DNA of the CDR3: TGTGCCAGTACCCCCAGGACAGGTGGTTATGGCTACACCTTC. Full variable domain (missing parts from reference TRBV19 and TRBJ1-2): DGGITQSPKYLFRKEGQNVTLSCEQNLNHDAMYWYRQDPGQGLRLIYYSQIVNDFQKGDIAEGYSVSREKKESFPLTVTSAQKNPTAFYLCASTPRTGGYGYTFGSGTRLTVV.

The CDR3 region is CASSFQGLTDTQYF. The CDR3, as DNA: TGTGCCAGCAGTTTTCAGGGGCTTACAGATACGCAGTATTTT. The genes are TRBV28 and TRBJ2-3; the D gene is possibly TRBD1 (6 bases). There are 14 residues in the CDR3. CDR1 and CDR2 from the germline V gene are MDHEN and SYDVKM. Trimming removed 3 bases from V and 3 bases from J, with 10 bases in between.